Presented here are 9 T cell receptor beta chains from one specimen sequenced in a study of T cell responses to AZD1222 COVID-19 vaccine. Using immunoSEQ multiplex PCR, the repertoire was profiled, and TCRdb retains in-frame clones only, with some absent. The table includes roughly 75,000 clones, around 87% detected once. This sample comprised peripheral blood, obtained 28 days after the second AZD1222 dose. Receptors originate from an adult who received the AZD1222 COVID-19 vaccine.

The gene calls are TRBV7-9 and TRBJ1-5; maybe TRBD1 (6 bases). The germline V and J ends were trimmed by 5 bases and 1 base, with 9 bases remaining between them. Germline V gene sequence: CDR1 SEHNR, CDR2 FQNEAQ (reference sequence). CDR3 length: 14 residues. CDR3 region: CASSAQGSNQPQHF. In DNA form, the CDR3 reads TGTGCCAGCAGCGCACAGGGAAGCAATCAGCCCCAGCATTTT.

This clone was observed once. The chain has TRBV7-2 and TRBJ1-3, with a tentative D call TRBD1 (6 bases). The germline gives CDR1 SGHTA, CDR2 FQGNSA. CDR3 length: 14 residues. V was pared by 3 bases and J by 4 bases, with 10 bases between. The CDR3 is CASSLGTSGNTIYF. The CDR3 DNA follows: TGTGCCAGCAGCTTGGGGACATCCGGAAACACCATATATTTT.

The rearrangement joins TRBV5-1 to TRBJ2-5, with D unresolved. Trimming removed 0 bases at V and 2 bases at J, with 8 bases between. The CDR3 is made up of 14 amino acids. The germline CDR1 and CDR2 sequences are SGHRS and YFSETQ. The CDR3 nucleotides read TGCGCCAGCAGCTTGGGGCAGGTACAAGAGACCCAGTACTTC. This translates into CASSLGQVQETQYF.

The V call is TRBV29-1, the J call TRBJ2-3; no firm D call. This CDR3 comprises 13 residues. With 3 bases removed from V and 4 bases from J, the gap between germline ends came to 11 bases. Germline V gene sequence: CDR1 SQVTM, CDR2 ANQGSEA. CDR3 DNA sequence: TGCAGCGTTGACGGTGGGGTCTCAGATACGCAGTATTTT. It codes for CSVDGGVSDTQYF.

This clone was seen just once. The chain recombines TRBV6-4 with TRBJ2-1; 7 bases match TRBD1. Unmatched junction bases numbered 7, after V lost 0 bases and J lost 5 bases. CDR3 length: 16 residues. Germline values: CDR1 MRHNA, CDR2 SNTAGT. This chain's CDR3 is CASSDSTGAPHNEQFF. The CDR3 nucleotides are TGTGCCAGCAGTGACTCAACAGGGGCCCCCCACAATGAGCAGTTCTTC.

This chain joins TRBV3-1 (or the pseudogene TRBV3-2) and TRBJ2-3, with D unresolved. The V and J ends lost 4 bases and 2 bases respectively, with 13 bases between them. CDR3 length equals 15 residues. Looked up from germline, CDR1 is LGHDT and CDR2 is YNNKEL (reference sequence). The CDR3, as DNA: TGTGCCAGCAGCCCCTCGGAAAGATACACAGATACGCAGTATTTT. Residues: CASSPSERYTDTQYF.

This clone was counted a few times. The chain couples TRBV19 to TRBJ1-6; TRBD1 matches 8 bases. Trimming removed 5 bases from V and 9 bases from J; junction bases left unmatched: 3. The CDR3 is 13 amino acids. Germline V lookup: CDR1 LNHDA, CDR2 SQIVND (reference sequence). CDR3 in DNA: TGTGCCAGTAGTGGACAGGGCCTTTCACCCCTCCACTTT. As protein: CASSGQGLSPLHF.

The chain recombines TRBV19 with TRBJ1-2; 8 positions agree with TRBD1. Germline V gene data show CDR1 as LNHDA and CDR2 as SQIVND (reference sequence). The V gene end was trimmed by 7 bases and the J gene end by 5 bases; junction bases not matched to a gene: 9. The CDR3 runs 14 residues. CDR3 residues: CASKTGTGEYGYTF. The CDR3 region has the DNA TGTGCCAGTAAAACCGGGACAGGCGAGTATGGCTACACCTTC. Looking up the rest from reference TRBV19 and TRBJ1-2 gives the full variable domain: DGGITQSPKYLFRKEGQNVTLSCEQNLNHDAMYWYRQDPGQGLRLIYYSQIVNDFQKGDIAEGYSVSREKKESFPLTVTSAQKNPTAFYLCASKTGTGEYGYTFGSGTRLTVV.

The chain uses TRBV7-7 and TRBJ2-7; 7 bases map to TRBD1. Trimming took 10 bases from V and 5 from J; bases not matched to a gene: 8. The CDR3 sequence is 12 residues long. Germline V gives CDR1 SSHAT, CDR2 FNYEAQ (reference sequence). The CDR3 here is CAKSRQGNEQYF. CDR3 coding DNA: TGTGCCAAATCGCGACAGGGTAACGAGCAGTACTTC. Filled out from reference TRBV7-7 and TRBJ2-7, the complete variable domain reads GAGVSQSPRYKVTKRGQDVTLRCDPISSHATLYWYQQALGQGPEFLTYFNYEAQPDKSGLPSDRFSAERPEGSISTLTIQRTEQRDSAMYRCAKSRQGNEQYFGPGTRLTVT.